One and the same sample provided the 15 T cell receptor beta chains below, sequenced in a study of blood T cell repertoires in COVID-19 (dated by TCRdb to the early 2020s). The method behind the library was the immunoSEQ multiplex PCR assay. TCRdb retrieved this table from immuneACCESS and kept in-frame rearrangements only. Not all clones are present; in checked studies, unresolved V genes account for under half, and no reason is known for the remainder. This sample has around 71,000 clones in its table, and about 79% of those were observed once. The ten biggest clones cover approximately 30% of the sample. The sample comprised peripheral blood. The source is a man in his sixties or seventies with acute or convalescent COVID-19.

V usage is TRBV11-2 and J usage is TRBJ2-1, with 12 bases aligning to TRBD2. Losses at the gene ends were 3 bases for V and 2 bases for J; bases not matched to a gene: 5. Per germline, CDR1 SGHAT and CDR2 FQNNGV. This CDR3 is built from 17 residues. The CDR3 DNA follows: TGTGCCAGCAGCTTTAGGACTAGCGGGATAGCCTACAATGAGCAGTTCTTC. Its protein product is CASSFRTSGIAYNEQFF.

The CDR3 DNA is TGTGCCAGCAGCTTCCAGGGCGAAAACATTCAGTACTTC. Encoded protein: CASSFQGENIQYF. V is TRBV7-8 and J is TRBJ2-4, with D perhaps TRBD1 (5 bases). CDR1 and CDR2 from the germline V gene are SGHVS and FQNEAQ. This CDR3 is built from 13 residues. V was shortened by 3 bases and J by 5 bases, with 8 bases between the two germline ends.

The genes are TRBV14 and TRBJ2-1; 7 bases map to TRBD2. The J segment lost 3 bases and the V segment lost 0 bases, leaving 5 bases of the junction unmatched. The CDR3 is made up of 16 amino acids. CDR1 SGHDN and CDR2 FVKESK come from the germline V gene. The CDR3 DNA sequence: TGTGCCAGCAGCCAAGACGAACTAGCGCTCTACAATGAGCAGTTCTTC. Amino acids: CASSQDELALYNEQFF.

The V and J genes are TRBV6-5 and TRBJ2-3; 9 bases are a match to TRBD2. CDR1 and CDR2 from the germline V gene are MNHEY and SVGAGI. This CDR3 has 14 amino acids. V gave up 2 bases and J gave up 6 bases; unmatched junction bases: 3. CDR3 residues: CASSYMREGDTQYF. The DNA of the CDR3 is TGTGCCAGCAGTTACATGCGGGAGGGGGATACGCAGTATTTT.

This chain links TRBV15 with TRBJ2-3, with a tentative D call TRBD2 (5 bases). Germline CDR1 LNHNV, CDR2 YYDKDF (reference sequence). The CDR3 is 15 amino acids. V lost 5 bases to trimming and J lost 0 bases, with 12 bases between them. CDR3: CATSRSRTSTDTQYF. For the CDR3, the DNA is TGTGCCACCAGCCGCTCGCGGACTAGCACAGATACGCAGTATTTT.

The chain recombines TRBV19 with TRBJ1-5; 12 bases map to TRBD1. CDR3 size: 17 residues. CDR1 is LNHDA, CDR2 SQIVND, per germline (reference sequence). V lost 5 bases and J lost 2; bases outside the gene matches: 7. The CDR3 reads CASSSGQGAPGNQPQHF. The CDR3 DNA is TGTGCCAGTAGTTCGGGACAGGGGGCGCCGGGCAATCAGCCCCAGCATTTT.

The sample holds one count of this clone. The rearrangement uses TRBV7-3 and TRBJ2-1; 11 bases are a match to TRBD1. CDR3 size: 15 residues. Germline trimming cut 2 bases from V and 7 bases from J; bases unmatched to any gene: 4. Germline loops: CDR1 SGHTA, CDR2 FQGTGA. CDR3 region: CASSLGQGAGNEQFF. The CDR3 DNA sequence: TGTGCCAGCAGCTTAGGACAGGGGGCCGGGAATGAGCAGTTCTTC.

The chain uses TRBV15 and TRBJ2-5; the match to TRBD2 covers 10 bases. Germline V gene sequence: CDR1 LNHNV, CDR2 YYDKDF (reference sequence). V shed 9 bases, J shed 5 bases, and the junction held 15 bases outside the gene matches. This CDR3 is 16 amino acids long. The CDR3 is CATSRVAGGPRETQYF. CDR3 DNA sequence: TGTGCCACTTCCAGGGTAGCGGGAGGACCCAGGGAGACCCAGTACTTC.

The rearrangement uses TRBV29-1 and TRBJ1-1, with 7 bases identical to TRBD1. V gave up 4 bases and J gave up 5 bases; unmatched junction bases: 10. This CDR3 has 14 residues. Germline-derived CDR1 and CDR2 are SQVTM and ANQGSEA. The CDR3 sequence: CSVVAGIQGTEAFF. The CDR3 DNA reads TGCAGCGTTGTTGCGGGGATACAGGGGACTGAAGCTTTCTTT.

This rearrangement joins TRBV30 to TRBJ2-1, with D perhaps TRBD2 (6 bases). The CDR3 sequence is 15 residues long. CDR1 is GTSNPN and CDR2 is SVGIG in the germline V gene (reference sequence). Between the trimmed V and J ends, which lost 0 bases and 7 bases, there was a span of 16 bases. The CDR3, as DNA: TGTGCCTGGAGTGTACTGAGGAGGGCGGGTAATGAGCAGTTCTTC. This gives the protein CAWSVLRRAGNEQFF.

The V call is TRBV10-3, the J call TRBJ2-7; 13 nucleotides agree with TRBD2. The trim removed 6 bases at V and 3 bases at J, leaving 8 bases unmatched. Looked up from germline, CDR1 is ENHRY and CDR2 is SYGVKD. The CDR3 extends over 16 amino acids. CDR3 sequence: CAIRPGTSGMNYEQYF. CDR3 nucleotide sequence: TGTGCCATCAGACCCGGGACTAGCGGGATGAACTACGAGCAGTACTTC.

CDR3 DNA: TGTGCCAGCAGTTTCGCCCCGGGGTTTTCTGTCTACGAGCAGTACTTC. This gives the protein CASSFAPGFSVYEQYF. The chain recombines TRBV28 with TRBJ2-7; weak D call: TRBD2 (5 bases). Germline V gene data show CDR1 as MDHEN and CDR2 as SYDVKM. The CDR3 covers 16 residues. V lost 3 bases and J 3 bases, leaving 18 bases between the germline ends.

Here the CDR3 reads CASSPFSSDSPQRYEQYF. CDR3 in DNA: TGTGCCAGCAGCCCTTTCAGTTCGGATTCGCCGCAGCGTTACGAGCAGTACTTC. The rearrangement links TRBV3-1 (or the pseudogene TRBV3-2) to TRBJ2-7; D remains ambiguous. The CDR3 covers 18 residues. Trimming left V 4 bases short and J 4 bases short, with 26 bases between. Germline V gene data show CDR1 as LGHDT and CDR2 as YNNKEL (reference sequence).

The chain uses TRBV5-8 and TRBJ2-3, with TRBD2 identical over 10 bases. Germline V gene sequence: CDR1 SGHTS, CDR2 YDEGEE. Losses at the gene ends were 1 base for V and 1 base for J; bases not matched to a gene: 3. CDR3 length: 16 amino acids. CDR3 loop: CASSLPSGRGTDTQYF. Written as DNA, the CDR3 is TGTGCCAGCAGCTTGCCTAGCGGGAGAGGCACAGATACGCAGTATTTT.

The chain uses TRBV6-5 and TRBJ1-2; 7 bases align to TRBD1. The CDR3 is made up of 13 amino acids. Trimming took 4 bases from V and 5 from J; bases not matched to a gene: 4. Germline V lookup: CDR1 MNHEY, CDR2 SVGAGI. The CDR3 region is CASSSGTEYGYTF. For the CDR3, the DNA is TGTGCCAGCAGTTCCGGGACAGAGTATGGCTACACCTTC.